This T cell receptor (beta chain) was observed in a study of blood T cell repertoires in COVID-19 (TCRdb year 2020). Looking at the study overall: Collaborator samples came from the United States, Italy and Spain and covered acute and convalescent phases of COVID-19. The repertoires were released in a freely available public database meant as a resource for research on the immune response to SARS-CoV-2. Samples came from the ongoing ImmuneRACE study (first 160 participants) plus 1,254 subjects from 6 global collaborators. The prospective study material was composed of cDNA or gDNA derived from T cells, B-cell-depleted T cells, or PBMCs. Sample metadata almost always included a de-identified subject ID, COVID-19 status, age in years and sex. Where available, HLA class I and class II types were obtained from metadata supplied by the sample provider rather than from assay-based typing. Deeply sampled blood TCRbeta repertoires from subjects exposed to, actively infected with, or recovered from COVID-19 were included in the dataset.

Each collaborating institution followed its own protocols to collect whole blood in K2EDTA tubes. For TCRbeta analysis, collaborator samples were shipped as frozen whole blood, as isolated PBMCs, or as DNA extracted from either sample type. Beyond this particular receptor, the publication reports: Clinical and demographic metadata were provided uncurated, with the amount varying by source and participant.

TCRbeta CDR3 regions were amplified from genomic DNA using the immunoSEQ Assay, a bias-controlled multiplex PCR. For the original study's pipeline: Within the assay, amplification of reference gene primers was used to estimate how many nucleated cells each sample contained. To quantify the absolute abundance of each unique TCRbeta CDR3 rearrangement, sequence reads were collapsed and filtered. For each sample, productive Simpson clonality was calculated as the square root of Simpson's diversity index across productive rearrangements. TCRdb's version of the immuneACCESS table is confined to in-frame rearrangements and falls short of the full clone set. An unresolved V gene accounts for under half of the shortfall where checked; the remainder is of unknown origin. V, J and clone size are taken as reported in that table, and D and trimming were inferred from the DNA itself. The sample profile shows 25,000 to 35,000 clones; 75% to 90% of them were found once. 15% to 20% of the sample lies in the top ten.

As concerns this clone: The clone's antigen remains unknown. No base quality information exists; no much larger clone differs at one position.

CDR1 GTSNPN and CDR2 SVGIG are derived from the germline V gene (reference sequence). The CDR3 covers 11 residues, taking in both the cysteine and the phenylalanine. Only the CDR3 DNA is retained, 33 bases long and in frame from the first base. V and J lose 4 bases and 2 bases, and a span of 5 bases separates them. The receptor was isolated from a man aged 65 to 79 with active COVID-19. Recombination connected TRBV30 to TRBJ2-5; no D segment can be confidently identified. Sequences were obtained from peripheral blood. CDR3 sequence: CAWTLQETQYF. The DNA reads TGTGCCTGGACCCTTCAAGAGACCCAGTACTTC.